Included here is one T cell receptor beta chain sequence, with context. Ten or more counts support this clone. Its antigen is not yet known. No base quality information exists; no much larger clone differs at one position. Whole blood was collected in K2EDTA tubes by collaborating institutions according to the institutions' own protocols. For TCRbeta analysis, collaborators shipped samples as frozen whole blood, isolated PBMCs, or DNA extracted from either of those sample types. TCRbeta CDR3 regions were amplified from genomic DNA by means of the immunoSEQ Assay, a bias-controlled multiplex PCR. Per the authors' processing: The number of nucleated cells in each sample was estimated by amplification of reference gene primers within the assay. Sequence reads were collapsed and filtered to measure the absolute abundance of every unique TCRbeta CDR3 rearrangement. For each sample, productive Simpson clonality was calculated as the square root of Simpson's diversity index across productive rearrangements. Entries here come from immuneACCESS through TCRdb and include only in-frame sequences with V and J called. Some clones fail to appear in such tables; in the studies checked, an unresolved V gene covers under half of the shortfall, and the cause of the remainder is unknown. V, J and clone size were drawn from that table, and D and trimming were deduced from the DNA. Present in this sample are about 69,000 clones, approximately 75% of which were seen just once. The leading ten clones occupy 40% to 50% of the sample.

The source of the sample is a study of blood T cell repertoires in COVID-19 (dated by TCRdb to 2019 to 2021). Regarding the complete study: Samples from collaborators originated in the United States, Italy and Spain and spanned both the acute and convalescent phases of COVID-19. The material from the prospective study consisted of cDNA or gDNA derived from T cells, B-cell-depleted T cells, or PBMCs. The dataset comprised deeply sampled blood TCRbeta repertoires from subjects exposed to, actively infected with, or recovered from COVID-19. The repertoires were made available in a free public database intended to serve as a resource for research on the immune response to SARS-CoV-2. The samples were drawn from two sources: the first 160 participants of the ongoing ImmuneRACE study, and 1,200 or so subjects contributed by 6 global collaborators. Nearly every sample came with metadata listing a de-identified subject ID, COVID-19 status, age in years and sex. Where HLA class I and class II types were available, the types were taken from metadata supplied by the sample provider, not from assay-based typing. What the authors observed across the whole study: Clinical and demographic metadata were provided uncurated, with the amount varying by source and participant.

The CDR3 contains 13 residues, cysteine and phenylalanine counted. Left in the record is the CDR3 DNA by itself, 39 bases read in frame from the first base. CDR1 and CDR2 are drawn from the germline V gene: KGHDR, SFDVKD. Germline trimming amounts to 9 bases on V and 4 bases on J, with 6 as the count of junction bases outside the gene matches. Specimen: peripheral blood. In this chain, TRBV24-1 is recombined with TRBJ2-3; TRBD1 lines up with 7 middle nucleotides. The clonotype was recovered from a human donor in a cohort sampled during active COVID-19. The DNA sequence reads TGTGCCACCGAGGGACAGAGCTCAGATACGCAGTATTTT. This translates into CATEGQSSDTQYF.